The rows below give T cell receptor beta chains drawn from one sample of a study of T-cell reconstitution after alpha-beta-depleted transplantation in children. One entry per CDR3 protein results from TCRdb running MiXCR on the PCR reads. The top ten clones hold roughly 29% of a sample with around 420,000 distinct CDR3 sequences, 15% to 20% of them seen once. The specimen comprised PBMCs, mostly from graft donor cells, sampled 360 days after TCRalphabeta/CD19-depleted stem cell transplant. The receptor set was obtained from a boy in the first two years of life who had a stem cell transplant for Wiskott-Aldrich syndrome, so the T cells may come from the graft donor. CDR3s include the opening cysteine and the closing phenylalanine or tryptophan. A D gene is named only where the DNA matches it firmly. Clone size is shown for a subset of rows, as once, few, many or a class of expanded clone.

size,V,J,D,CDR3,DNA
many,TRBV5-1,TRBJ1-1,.,CASSYAGSYMNTEAFF,TGCGCCAGCAGCTACGCCGGGTCTTACATGAACACTGAAGCTTTCTTT
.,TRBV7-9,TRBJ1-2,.,CASSQKTANYGYTF,TGTGCCAGCAGCCAGAAGACAGCTAACTATGGCTACACCTTC
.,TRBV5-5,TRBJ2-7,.,CASSLGLLIYEQYF,TGTGCCAGCAGCTTGGGGCTCCTTATCTACGAGCAGTACTTC
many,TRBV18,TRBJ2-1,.,CASSPRRNNEQFF,TGTGCCAGCTCACCGAGGCGGAACAATGAGCAGTTCTTC
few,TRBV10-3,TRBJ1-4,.,CAISYPDTTNEKLFF,TGTGCCATCAGCTATCCGGACACAACTAATGAAAAACTGTTTTTT
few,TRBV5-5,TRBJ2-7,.,CASSPEQRLFSYEQYF,TGTGCCAGCAGCCCTGAACAGCGTCTATTTTCCTACGAGCAGTACTTC
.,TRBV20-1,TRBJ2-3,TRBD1,CSAPSKPRTGGTDTQYF,TGCAGTGCCCCCTCGAAGCCACGGACAGGGGGGACAGATACGCAGTATTTT
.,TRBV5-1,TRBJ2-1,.,CASSLAGSRVYNEQFF,TGCGCCAGCAGCTTGGCTGGTAGCCGAGTTTACAATGAGCAGTTCTTC
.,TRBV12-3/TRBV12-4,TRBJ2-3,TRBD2,CASSPSSGRPRSTQYF,TGTGCCAGCAGTCCCTCTAGCGGGAGGCCCCGATCTACGCAGTATTTT
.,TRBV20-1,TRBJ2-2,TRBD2,CSARDLREGGELFF,TGCAGTGCTAGAGATCTTAGGGAGGGCGGGGAGCTGTTTTTT
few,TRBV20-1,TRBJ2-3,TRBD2,CSAREGSADTQYF,TGCAGTGCCAGGGAGGGCTCAGCGGATACGCAGTATTTT
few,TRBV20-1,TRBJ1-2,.,CSARDKLYGYTF,TGCAGTGCTAGAGACAAACTATATGGCTACACCTTC
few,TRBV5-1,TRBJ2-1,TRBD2,CASSSSSGRTYNEQFF,TGCGCCAGCAGCTCCTCTAGCGGGAGGACCTACAATGAGCAGTTCTTC
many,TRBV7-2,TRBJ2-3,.,CASSFGGSTDTQYF,TGTGCCAGCAGCTTCGGCGGGAGCACAGATACGCAGTATTTT
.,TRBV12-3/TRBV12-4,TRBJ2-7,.,CASSPPGRYRAEQYF,TGTGCCAGCAGCCCCCCCGGACGGTACAGGGCCGAGCAGTACTTC
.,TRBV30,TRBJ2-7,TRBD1,CAWSPPRDRLYEQYF,TGTGCCTGGAGCCCTCCCCGGGACAGGCTCTACGAGCAGTACTTC
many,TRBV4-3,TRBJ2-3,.,CASSQGGHTTTTDTQYF,TGCGCCAGCAGCCAAGGTGGCCATACTACAACCACAGATACGCAGTATTTT
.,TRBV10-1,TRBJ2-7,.,CASSATGSSPYF,TGCGCCAGCAGTGCCACAGGGTCTTCCCCGTACTTC
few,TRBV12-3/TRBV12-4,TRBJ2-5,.,CASSSTRLTTQYF,TGTGCCAGCAGTTCGACTAGATTGACGACCCAGTACTTC
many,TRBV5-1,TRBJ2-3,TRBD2,CASSLRLAGGHTDTQYF,TGCGCCAGCAGCTTGCGACTAGCGGGGGGCCACACAGATACGCAGTATTTT
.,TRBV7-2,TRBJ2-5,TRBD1,CASSRRDRVWETQYF,TGTGCCAGCAGTAGGAGGGACAGGGTCTGGGAGACCCAGTACTTC
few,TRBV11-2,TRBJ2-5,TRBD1,CASSLEATGGGVKTQYF,TGTGCCAGCAGCTTAGAGGCTACAGGGGGTGGGGTAAAGACCCAGTACTTC
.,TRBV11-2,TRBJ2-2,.,CASSPPGHLSGELFF,TGTGCCAGCAGTCCCCCGGGACACCTAAGCGGGGAGCTGTTTTTT
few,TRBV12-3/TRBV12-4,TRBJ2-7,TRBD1,CASSQNRGASDEQYF,TGTGCCAGCAGCCAGAACAGGGGCGCCTCCGACGAGCAGTACTTC
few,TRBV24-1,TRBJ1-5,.,CATSPSSGGTGFNQPQHF,TGTGCCACCAGTCCCTCCTCCGGAGGTACAGGCTTTAATCAGCCCCAGCATTTT
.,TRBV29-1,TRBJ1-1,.,CSVDKDSENTEAFF,TGCAGCGTTGATAAGGACAGTGAGAACACTGAAGCTTTCTTT
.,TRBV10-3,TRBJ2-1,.,CAISEGGSYNEQFF,TGTGCCATCAGTGAAGGTGGATCCTACAATGAGCAGTTCTTC
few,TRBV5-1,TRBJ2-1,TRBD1,CASSLEGQGRNEQFF,TGCGCCAGCAGCTTGGAGGGACAGGGTCGGAATGAGCAGTTCTTC
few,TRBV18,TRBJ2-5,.,CASSSTTHRLVETQYF,TGTGCCAGCTCATCAACCACCCACAGATTAGTAGAGACCCAGTACTTC
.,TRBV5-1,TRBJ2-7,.,CASSPTQLAVRGGYEQYF,TGCGCCAGCAGCCCGACCCAATTAGCCGTACGAGGCGGCTACGAGCAGTACTTC
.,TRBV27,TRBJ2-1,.,CASSSYLGRLNEQFF,TGTGCCAGCAGTAGCTACCTGGGACGTCTCAATGAGCAGTTCTTC
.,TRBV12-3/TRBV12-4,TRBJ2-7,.,CASSFYHSYEQYF,TGTGCCAGCAGTTTTTACCACTCCTACGAGCAGTACTTC
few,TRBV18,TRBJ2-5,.,CASSLQGLQETQYF,TGTGCCAGCTCACTCCAGGGGTTACAAGAGACCCAGTACTTC
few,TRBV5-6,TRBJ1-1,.,CASSSGTPLLEAFF,TGTGCCAGCAGCTCGGGGACTCCACTTCTGGAAGCTTTCTTT
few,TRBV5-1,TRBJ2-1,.,CASSPGTIYNEQFF,TGCGCCAGCAGTCCCGGGACAATTTACAATGAGCAGTTCTTC
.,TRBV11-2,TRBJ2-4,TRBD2,CASSLVRTSGSRAKNIQYF,TGTGCCAGCAGCTTAGTTCGAACTAGCGGGAGTCGGGCCAAAAACATTCAGTACTTC
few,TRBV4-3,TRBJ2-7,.,CASSQEVVTYEQYF,TGCGCCAGCAGCCAAGAAGTAGTCACCTACGAGCAGTACTTC
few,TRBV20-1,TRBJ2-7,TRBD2,CSARALAGGIYEQYF,TGCAGTGCTAGAGCTCTAGCGGGAGGTATCTACGAGCAGTACTTC
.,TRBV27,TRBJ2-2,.,CASSLLGRQNTGELFF,TGTGCCAGCAGTTTATTGGGGCGGCAAAACACCGGGGAGCTGTTTTTT
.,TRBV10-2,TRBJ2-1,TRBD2,CASSEQAGGPDNEQFF,TGCGCCAGCAGTGAGCAAGCGGGAGGGCCGGATAATGAGCAGTTCTTC
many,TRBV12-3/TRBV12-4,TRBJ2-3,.,CASRQLAGNVADTQYF,TGTGCCAGCAGACAACTAGCAGGAAATGTCGCAGATACGCAGTATTTT
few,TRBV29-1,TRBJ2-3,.,CSVVPGVSTDTQYF,TGCAGCGTCGTCCCGGGAGTTAGCACAGATACGCAGTATTTT
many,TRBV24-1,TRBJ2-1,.,CATSDSDRLLQSEQFF,TGTGCCACCAGTGATTCGGACCGCCTCCTACAAAGTGAGCAGTTCTTC
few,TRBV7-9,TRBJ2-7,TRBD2,CASSLVREGRYEQYF,TGTGCCAGCAGCTTAGTTCGGGAGGGCCGGTACGAGCAGTACTTC
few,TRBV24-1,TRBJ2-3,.,CATRPGSSTDTQYF,TGTGCCACCAGACCGGGCTCCAGCACAGATACGCAGTATTTT
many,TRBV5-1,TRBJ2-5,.,CASSLYRTEETQYF,TGCGCCAGCAGCTTGTACCGGACAGAAGAGACCCAGTACTTC
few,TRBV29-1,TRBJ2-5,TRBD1,CSVDRTGKETQYF,TGCAGCGTTGACCGGACAGGGAAGGAGACCCAGTACTTC
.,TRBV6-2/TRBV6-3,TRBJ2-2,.,CASSYLRNPMVGELFF,TGTGCCAGCAGTTACCTGCGTAATCCGATGGTGGGGGAGCTGTTTTTT
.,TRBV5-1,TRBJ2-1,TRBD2,CASSLVPLAAIDNEQFF,TGCGCCAGCAGCTTGGTGCCCCTAGCGGCGATTGACAATGAGCAGTTCTTC
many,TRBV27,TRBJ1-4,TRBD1,CASSLLIRTGGLEKLFF,TGTGCCAGCAGTTTACTCATCCGGACAGGGGGTCTTGAAAAACTGTTTTTT